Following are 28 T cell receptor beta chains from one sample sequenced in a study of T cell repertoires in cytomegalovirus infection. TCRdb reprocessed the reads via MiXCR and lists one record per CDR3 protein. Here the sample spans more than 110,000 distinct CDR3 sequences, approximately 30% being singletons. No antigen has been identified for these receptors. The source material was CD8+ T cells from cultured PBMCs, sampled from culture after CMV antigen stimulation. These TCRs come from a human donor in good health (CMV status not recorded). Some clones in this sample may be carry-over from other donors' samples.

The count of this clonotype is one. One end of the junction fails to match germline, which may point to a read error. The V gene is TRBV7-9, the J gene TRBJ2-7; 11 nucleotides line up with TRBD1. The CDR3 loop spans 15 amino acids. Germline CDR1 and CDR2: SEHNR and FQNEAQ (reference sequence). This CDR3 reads CASSSGQGVSYEQNF. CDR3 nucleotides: TGTGCCAGCAGCTCGGGACAGGGGGTCTCCTACGAGCAGAACTTC.

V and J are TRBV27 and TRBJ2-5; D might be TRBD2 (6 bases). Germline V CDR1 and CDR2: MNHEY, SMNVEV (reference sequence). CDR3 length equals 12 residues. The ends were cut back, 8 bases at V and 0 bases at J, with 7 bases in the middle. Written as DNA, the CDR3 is TGTGCCAGCGGGGACTACCAAGAGACCCAGTACTTC. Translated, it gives CASGDYQETQYF.

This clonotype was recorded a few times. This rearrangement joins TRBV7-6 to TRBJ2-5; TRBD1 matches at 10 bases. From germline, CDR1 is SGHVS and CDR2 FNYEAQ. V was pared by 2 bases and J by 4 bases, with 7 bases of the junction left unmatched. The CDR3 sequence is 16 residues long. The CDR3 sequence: CASSLFGTGVSETQYF. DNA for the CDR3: TGTGCCAGCAGCTTATTTGGGACAGGGGTATCAGAGACCCAGTACTTC.

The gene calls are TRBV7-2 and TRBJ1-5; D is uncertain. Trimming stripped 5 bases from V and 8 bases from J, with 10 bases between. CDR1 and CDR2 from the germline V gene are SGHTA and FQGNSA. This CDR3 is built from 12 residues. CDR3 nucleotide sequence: TGTGCCAGCAGCGCCGTCGGTGAGCCCCAGCATTTT. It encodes CASSAVGEPQHF.

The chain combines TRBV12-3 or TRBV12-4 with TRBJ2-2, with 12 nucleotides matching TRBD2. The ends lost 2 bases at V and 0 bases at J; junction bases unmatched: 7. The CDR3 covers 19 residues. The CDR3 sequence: CASSLYLLAGGPNTGELFF. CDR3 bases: TGTGCCAGCAGTTTATATCTTCTAGCGGGGGGGCCGAACACCGGGGAGCTGTTTTTT.

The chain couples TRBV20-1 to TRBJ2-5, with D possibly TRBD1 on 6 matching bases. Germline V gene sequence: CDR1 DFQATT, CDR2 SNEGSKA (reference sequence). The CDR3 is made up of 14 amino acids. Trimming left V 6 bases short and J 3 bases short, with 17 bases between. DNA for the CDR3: TGCAGTGCCCCAGGGGTAGGGTTTGAAGAGACCCAGTACTTC. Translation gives CSAPGVGFEETQYF.

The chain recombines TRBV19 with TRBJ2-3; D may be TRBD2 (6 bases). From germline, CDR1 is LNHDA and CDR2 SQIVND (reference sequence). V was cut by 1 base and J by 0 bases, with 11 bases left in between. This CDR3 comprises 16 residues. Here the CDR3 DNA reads TGTGCCAGTAGTATAGCGGGAGCGGTAAGCACAGATACGCAGTATTTT. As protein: CASSIAGAVSTDTQYF.

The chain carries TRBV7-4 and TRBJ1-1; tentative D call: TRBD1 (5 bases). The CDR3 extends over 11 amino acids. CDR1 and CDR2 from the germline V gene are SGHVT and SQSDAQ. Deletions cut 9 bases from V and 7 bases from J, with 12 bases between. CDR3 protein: CASRGGGEAFF. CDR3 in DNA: TGTGCCAGTAGGGGAGGCGGTGAAGCTTTCTTT.

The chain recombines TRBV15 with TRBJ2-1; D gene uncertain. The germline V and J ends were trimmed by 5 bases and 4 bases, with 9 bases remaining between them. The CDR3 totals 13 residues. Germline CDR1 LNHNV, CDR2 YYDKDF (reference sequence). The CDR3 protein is CATSSERYNEQFF. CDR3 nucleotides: TGTGCCACCAGCTCGGAGAGGTACAATGAGCAGTTCTTC. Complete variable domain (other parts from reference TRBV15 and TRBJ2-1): DAMVIQNPRYQVTQFGKPVTLSCSQTLNHNVMYWYQQKSSQAPKLLFHYYDKDFNNEADTPDNFQSRRPNTSFCFLDIRSPGLGDTAMYLCATSSERYNEQFFGPGTRLTVL.

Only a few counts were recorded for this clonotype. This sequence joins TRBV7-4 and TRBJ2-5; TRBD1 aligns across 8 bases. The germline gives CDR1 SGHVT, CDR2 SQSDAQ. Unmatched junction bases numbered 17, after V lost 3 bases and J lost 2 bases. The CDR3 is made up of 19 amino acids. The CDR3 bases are TGTGCCAGCAGCTTCCTCGGACAGGGAATATGGGAAGATCAAGAGACCCAGTACTTC. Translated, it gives CASSFLGQGIWEDQETQYF.

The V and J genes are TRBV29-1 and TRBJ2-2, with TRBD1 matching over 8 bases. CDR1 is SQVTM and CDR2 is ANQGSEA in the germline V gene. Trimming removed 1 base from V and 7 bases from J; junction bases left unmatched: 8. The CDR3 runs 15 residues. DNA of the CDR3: TGCAGCGTTGAAGTCCCCCAGGGGGCTCTCGGGGAGCTGTTTTTT. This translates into CSVEVPQGALGELFF.

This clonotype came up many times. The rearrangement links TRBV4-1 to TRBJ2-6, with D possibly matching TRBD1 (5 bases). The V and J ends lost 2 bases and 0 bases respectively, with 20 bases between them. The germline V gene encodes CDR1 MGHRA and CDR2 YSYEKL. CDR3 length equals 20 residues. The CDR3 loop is CASSQKGAQGPFSGANVLTF. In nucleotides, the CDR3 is TGCGCCAGCAGCCAAAAAGGGGCCCAGGGCCCATTCTCTGGGGCCAACGTCCTGACTTTC.

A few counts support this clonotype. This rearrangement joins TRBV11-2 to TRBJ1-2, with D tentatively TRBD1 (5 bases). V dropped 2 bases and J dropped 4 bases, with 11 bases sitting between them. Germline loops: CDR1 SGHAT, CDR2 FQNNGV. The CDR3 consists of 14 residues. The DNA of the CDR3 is TGTGCCAGCAGCTTACAAGGGGTTGGCTATGGCTACACCTTC. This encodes CASSLQGVGYGYTF.

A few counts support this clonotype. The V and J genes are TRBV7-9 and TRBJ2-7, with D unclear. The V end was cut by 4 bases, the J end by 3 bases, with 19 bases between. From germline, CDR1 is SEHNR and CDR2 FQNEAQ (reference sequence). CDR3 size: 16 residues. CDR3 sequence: CASSSPDPEWNYEQYF. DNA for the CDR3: TGTGCCAGCAGCTCCCCGGACCCAGAGTGGAACTACGAGCAGTACTTC. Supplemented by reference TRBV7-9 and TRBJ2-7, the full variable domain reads DTGVSQNPRHKITKRGQNVTFRCDPISEHNRLYWYRQTLGQGPEFLTYFQNEAQLEKSRLLSDRFSAERPKGSFSTLEIQRTEQGDSAMYLCASSSPDPEWNYEQYFGPGTRLTVT.

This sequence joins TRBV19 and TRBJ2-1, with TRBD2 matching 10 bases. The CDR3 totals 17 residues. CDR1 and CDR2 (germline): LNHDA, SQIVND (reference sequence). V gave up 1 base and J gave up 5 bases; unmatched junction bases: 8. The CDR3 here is CASSIAHSGGPHNEQFF. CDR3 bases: TGTGCCAGTAGTATAGCTCATAGCGGGGGGCCCCACAATGAGCAGTTCTTC. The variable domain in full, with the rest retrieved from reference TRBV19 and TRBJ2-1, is DGGITQSPKYLFRKEGQNVTLSCEQNLNHDAMYWYRQDPGQGLRLIYYSQIVNDFQKGDIAEGYSVSREKKESFPLTVTSAQKNPTAFYLCASSIAHSGGPHNEQFFGPGTRLTVL.

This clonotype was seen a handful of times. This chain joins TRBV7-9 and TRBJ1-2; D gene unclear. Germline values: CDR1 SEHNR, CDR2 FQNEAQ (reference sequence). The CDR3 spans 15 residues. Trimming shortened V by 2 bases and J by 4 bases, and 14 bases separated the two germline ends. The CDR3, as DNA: TGTGCCAGCAGCTTATTCTCGGAACCTTCCTATGGCTACACCTTC. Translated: CASSLFSEPSYGYTF.

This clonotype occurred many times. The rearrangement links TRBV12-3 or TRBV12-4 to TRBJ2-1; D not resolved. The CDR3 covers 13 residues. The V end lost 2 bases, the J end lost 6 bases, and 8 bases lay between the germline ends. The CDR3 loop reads CASSLSSANEQFF. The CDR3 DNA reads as TGTGCCAGCAGTTTATCGTCGGCCAATGAGCAGTTCTTC.

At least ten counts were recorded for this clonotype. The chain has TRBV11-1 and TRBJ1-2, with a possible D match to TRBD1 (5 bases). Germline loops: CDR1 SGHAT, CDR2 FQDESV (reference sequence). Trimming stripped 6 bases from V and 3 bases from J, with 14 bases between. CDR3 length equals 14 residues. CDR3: CASSNTGTDYGYTF. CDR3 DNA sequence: TGTGCCAGCAGTAATACCGGGACGGACTATGGCTACACCTTC.

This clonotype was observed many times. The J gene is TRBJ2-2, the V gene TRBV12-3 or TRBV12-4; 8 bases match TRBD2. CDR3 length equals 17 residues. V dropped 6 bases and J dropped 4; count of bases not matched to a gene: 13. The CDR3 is CASSHLRAGGGTGELFF. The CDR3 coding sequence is TGTGCCAGCAGCCACTTACGGGCGGGGGGCGGCACCGGGGAGCTGTTTTTT.

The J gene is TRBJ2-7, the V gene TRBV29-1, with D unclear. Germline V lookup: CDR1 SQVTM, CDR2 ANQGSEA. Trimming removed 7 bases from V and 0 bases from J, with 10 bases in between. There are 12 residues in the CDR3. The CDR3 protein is CSANSFSYEQYF. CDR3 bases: TGCAGCGCCAACAGTTTCTCCTACGAGCAGTACTTC.

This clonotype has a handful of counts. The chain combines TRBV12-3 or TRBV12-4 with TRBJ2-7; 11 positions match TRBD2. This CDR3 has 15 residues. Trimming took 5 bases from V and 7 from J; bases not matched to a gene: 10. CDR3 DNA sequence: TGTGCCAGCAGTCCGACTAGCGGGGCGTTCGGGGAGCAGTACTTC. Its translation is CASSPTSGAFGEQYF.

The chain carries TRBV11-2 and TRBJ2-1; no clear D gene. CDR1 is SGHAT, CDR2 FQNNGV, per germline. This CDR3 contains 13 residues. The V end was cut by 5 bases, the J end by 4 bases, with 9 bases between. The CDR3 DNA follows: TGTGCCAGCAGCCCTACCCGGTACAATGAGCAGTTCTTC. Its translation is CASSPTRYNEQFF.

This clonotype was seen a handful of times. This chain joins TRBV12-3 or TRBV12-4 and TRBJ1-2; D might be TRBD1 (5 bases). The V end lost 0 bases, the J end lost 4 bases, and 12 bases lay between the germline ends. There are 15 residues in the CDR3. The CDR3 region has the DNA TGTGCCAGCAGTTTAGCGCAGGGCTCTCGCTATGGCTACACCTTC. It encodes CASSLAQGSRYGYTF.

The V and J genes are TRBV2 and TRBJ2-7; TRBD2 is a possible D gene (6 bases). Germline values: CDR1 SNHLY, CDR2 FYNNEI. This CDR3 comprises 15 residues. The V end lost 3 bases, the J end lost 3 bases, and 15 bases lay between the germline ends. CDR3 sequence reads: CASSDAGRAFYEQYF. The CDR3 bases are TGTGCCAGCAGTGACGCCGGGAGAGCCTTCTACGAGCAGTACTTC.

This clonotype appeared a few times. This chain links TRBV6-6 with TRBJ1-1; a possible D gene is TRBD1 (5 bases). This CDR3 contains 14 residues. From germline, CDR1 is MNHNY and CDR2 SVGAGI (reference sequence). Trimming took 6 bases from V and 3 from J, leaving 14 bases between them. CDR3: CASRGPGRDTEAFF. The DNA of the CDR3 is TGTGCCAGCAGAGGTCCGGGACGGGACACTGAAGCTTTCTTT.

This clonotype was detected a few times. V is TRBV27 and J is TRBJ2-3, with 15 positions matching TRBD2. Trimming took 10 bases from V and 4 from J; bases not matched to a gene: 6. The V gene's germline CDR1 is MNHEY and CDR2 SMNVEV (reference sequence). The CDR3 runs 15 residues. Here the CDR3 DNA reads TGTGCCACCGGGACTAGCGGGGGGTACGCAGATACGCAGTATTTT. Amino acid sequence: CATGTSGGYADTQYF.

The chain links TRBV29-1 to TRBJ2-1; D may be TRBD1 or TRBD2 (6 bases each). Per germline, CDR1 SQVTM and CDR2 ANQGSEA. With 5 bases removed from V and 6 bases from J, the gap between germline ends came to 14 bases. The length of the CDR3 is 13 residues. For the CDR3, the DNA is TGCAGCGTTCCGATCCGGGGGCTCAATGAGCAGTTCTTC. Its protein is CSVPIRGLNEQFF.

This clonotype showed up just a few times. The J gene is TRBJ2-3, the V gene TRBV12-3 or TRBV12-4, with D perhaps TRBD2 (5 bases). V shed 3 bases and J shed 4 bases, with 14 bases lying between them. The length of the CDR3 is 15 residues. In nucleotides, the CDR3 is TGTGCCAGCAGTTTTCGGACCGAGGGCGCAGATACGCAGTATTTT. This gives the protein CASSFRTEGADTQYF.